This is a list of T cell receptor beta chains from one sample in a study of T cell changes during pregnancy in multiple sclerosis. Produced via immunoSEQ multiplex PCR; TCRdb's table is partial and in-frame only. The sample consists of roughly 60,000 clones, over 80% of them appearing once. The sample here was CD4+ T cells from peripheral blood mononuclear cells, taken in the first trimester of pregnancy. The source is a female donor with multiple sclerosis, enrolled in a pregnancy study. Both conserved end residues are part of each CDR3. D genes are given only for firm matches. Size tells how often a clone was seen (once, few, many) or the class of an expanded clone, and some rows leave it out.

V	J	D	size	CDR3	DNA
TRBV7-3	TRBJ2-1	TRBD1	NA	CASSGGQGADNEQFF	TGTGCCAGCAGCGGCGGACAGGGGGCGGACAATGAGCAGTTCTTC
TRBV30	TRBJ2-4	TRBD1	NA	CAWGLGQTNIQYF	TGTGCCTGGGGCCTGGGACAGACAAACATTCAGTACTTC
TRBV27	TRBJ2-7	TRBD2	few	CASSRMTSGGAYEQYF	TGTGCCAGCAGCCGAATGACTAGCGGGGGAGCCTACGAGCAGTACTTC
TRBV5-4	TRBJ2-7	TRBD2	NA	CASSKTSALSYEQYF	TGTGCCAGCAGCAAAACTAGCGCCTTGTCCTACGAGCAGTACTTC
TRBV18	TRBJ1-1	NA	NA	CASSGRGNAFF	TGTGCCAGCTCAGGAAGGGGGAACGCTTTCTTT
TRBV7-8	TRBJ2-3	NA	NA	CASSFRGGNTDTQYF	TGTGCCAGCAGCTTTAGGGGCGGGAACACAGATACGCAGTATTTT
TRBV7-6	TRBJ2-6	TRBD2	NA	CASSLGAGALVISGANVLTF	TGTGCCAGCAGCTTAGGAGCGGGGGCTCTAGTAATTTCTGGGGCCAACGTCCTGACTTTC
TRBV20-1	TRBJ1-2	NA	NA	CSALGSYGYTF	TGCAGTGCTCTGGGCAGCTATGGCTACACCTTC
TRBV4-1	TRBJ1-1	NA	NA	CASRGVLLNTEAFF	TGCGCCAGCAGGGGAGTGCTCCTGAACACTGAAGCTTTCTTT
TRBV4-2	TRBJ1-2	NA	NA	CASSASGTFYTF	TGTGCCAGCAGCGCATCCGGGACTTTCTACACCTTC
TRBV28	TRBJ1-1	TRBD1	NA	CASSPQGQGTTEAFF	TGTGCCAGCAGTCCCCAGGGACAGGGCACTACTGAAGCTTTCTTT
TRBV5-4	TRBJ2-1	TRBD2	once	CASSTQAGDLANEQFF	TGTGCCAGCAGCACGCAAGCGGGAGATCTTGCTAATGAGCAGTTCTTC
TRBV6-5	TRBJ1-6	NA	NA	CASSLDSQPFSPLHF	TGTGCCAGCAGTTTAGACAGTCAGCCCTTTTCACCCCTCCACTTT
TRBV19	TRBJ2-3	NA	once	CASSPTRSDTQYF	TGTGCCAGTAGTCCGACTAGGTCAGATACGCAGTATTTT
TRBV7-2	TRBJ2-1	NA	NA	CASSLATAIYNEQFF	TGTGCCAGCAGCTTAGCGACAGCCATATACAATGAGCAGTTCTTC
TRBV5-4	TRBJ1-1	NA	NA	CASSLGSRPGDTEAFF	TGTGCCAGCAGCCTCGGGTCTCGACCAGGGGACACTGAAGCTTTCTTT
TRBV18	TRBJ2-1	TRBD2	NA	CASSLAGPPYNEQFF	TGTGCCAGCTCATTAGCGGGACCACCTTACAATGAGCAGTTCTTC
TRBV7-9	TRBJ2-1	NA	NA	CASSRGGTYNEQFF	TGTGCCAGCAGCCGTGGAGGGACGTACAATGAGCAGTTCTTC
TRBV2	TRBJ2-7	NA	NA	CASSTTDSYEQYF	TGTGCCAGCAGTACGACAGACTCCTACGAGCAGTACTTC
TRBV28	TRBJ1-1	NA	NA	CASIRWSEAFF	TGTGCCAGCATTCGGTGGAGTGAAGCTTTCTTT
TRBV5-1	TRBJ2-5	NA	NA	CASSLATGSQETQYF	TGCGCCAGCAGCTTGGCCACAGGAAGTCAGGAGACCCAGTACTTC
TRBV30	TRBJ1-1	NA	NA	CAWSLQGDTEAFF	TGTGCCTGGAGTTTACAGGGAGATACTGAAGCTTTCTTT
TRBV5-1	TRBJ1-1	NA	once	CASSLARNTEAFF	TGCGCCAGCAGCTTGGCCAGGAACACTGAAGCTTTCTTT
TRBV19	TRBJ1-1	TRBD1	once	CASHATGDTEAFF	TGTGCCAGCCACGCGACAGGGGACACTGAAGCTTTCTTT
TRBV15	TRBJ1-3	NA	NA	CATSRKGQALSGNTIYF	TGTGCCACCAGCAGAAAGGGGCAGGCGCTCTCTGGAAACACCATATATTTT